This T cell receptor beta chain was sequenced in a study of vaccination and CD4 T cells after COVID-19. Whole-study context: The convalescents comprised six males and four females, two of them Hispanic.

With respect to this clonotype: Its antigen is currently unknown.

CDR3 length: 15 amino acids. Germline CDR1 is DFQATT and CDR2 is SNEGSKA (reference sequence). The V and J ends lost 2 bases and 4 bases respectively, with 15 bases between them. Sequence data for DNA of cultured CD4+ T cells were generated by the Oncomine TCR Beta short-read assay. Each CDR3 protein gets one entry after TCRdb re-called the PCR reads with MiXCR. The repertoire has several thousand distinct CDR3 sequences, approximately 60% of them found once; the top ten carry approximately 7.6%. The sample's treatment: approximately nine-day PBMC culture with coronavirus spike peptide pools or control peptides (ViraFEST assay). ViraFEST enlarged antigen-specific T cell populations with peptide pools and afterwards sequenced TCRs. Positive PCR tests came between March and December 2020, ahead of the US Alpha, Beta and Delta variants.

Source material: CD4+ T cells from blood, cultured in vitro. This sequence originates from a human donor who had recovered from COVID-19. The chain recombines TRBV20-1 with TRBJ1-3, with a weak D call TRBD1 (5 bases). In nucleotides, the CDR3 is TGCAGTGCTAGAACGACGGGACGTACAGGAAACACCATATATTTT. Its protein product is CSARTTGRTGNTIYF.